These 3 T cell receptor beta chains originate from one sample sequenced in a study of long-term antiretroviral therapy in people with HIV. This was the immunoSEQ v3.0 assay at survey level. The table came from immunoSEQ multiplex PCR; TCRdb's copy has only in-frame clones and leaves some out. The sample consists of about 22,000 clones, around 80% of them appearing once. The sample was unsorted PBMCs, taken 1.2 years after starting antiretroviral therapy. Every receptor here comes from a middle-aged woman with HIV.

The chain links TRBV29-1 to TRBJ2-3; D not resolved. This CDR3 comprises 12 residues. Germline CDR1 reads SQVTM; CDR2 reads ANQGSEA. Trimming left V 6 bases short and J 6 bases short, with 13 bases between. The CDR3 sequence is CSVAVVGDTQYF. Written as DNA, the CDR3 is TGCAGCGTAGCCGTAGTGGGTGATACGCAGTATTTT.

The rearrangement joins TRBV5-6 to TRBJ2-6, with D perhaps matching TRBD2 (5 bases). CDR1 SGHDT and CDR2 YYEEEE come from the germline V gene. The CDR3 contains 15 residues. Trimming stripped 7 bases from V and 0 bases from J, with 11 bases between. CDR3 in amino acids: CASRTGISGANVLTF. CDR3 DNA sequence: TGTGCCAGCCGGACTGGAATCTCTGGGGCCAACGTCCTGACTTTC.

This clone was detected only once. V usage is TRBV6-5 and J usage is TRBJ1-1; maybe TRBD1 (6 bases). Deletions cut 2 bases from V and 11 bases from J, with 18 bases between. The CDR3 runs to 14 residues. Looked up from germline, CDR1 is MNHEY and CDR2 is SVGAGI. The DNA of the CDR3 is TGTGCCAGCAGTTACAAGCCCCAGGGGCCAGGGGCTTTCTTT. It translates to CASSYKPQGPGAFF.